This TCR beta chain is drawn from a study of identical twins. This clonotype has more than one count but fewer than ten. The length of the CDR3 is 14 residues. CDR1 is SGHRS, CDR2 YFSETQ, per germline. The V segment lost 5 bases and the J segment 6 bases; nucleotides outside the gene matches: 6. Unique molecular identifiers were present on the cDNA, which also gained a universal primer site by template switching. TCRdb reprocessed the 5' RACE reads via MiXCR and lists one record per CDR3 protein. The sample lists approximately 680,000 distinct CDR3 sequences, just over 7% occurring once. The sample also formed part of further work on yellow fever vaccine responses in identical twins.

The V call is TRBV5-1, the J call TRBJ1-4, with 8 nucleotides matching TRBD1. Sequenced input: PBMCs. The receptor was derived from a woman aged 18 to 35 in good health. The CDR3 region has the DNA TGCGCCAGCAGGAATCAGGGGGCGGATGAAAAACTGTTTTTT. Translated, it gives CASRNQGADEKLFF.